This T cell receptor (beta chain) was retrieved from a study of human T cells and chemical hapten exposure. Time point described: pre-sensitization, week 0. Treatment here: therapeutic diphenylcyclopropenone sensitization with weekly scalp DPC. MiXCR was run by TCRdb on the RACE reads, yielding one entry per CDR3 protein. In the table there are 65,000 to 90,000 distinct CDR3 sequences, approximately 15% of which are singletons. Germline V lookup: CDR1 SGHTA, CDR2 FQGNSA. The ends lost 1 base at V and 3 bases at J; junction bases unmatched: 4. The CDR3 length is 15 residues. The specimen was whole blood, collected in connection with sensitization to the hapten diphenylcyclopropenone (DPC). This receptor was identified in a woman aged 45-65 years with alopecia areata. Some clones in this sample may be carry-over from other donors' samples. V usage is TRBV7-2 and J usage is TRBJ2-3; 7 nucleotides match TRBD2. The chain's CDR3 is CASSLGRERTDTQYF. The DNA of the CDR3 is TGTGCCAGCAGCTTAGGGCGGGAGAGGACAGATACGCAGTATTTT. Full variable domain (outside the CDR3, taken from reference TRBV7-2 and TRBJ2-3): GAGVSQSPSNKVTEKGKDVELRCDPISGHTALYWYRQSLGQGLEFLIYFQGNSAPDKSGLPSDRFSAERTGGSVSTLTIQRTQQEDSAVYLCASSLGRERTDTQYFGPGTRLTVL.